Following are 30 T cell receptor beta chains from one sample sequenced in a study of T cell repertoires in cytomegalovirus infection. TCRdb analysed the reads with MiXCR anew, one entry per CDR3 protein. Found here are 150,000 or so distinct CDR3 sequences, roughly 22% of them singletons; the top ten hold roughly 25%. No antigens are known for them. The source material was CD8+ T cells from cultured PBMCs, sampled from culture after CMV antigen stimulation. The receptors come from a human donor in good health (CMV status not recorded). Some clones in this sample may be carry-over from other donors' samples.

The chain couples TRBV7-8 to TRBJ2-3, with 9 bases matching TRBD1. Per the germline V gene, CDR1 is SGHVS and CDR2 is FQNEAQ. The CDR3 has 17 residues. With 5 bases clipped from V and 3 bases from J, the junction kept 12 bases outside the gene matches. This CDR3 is CASSQDRGGQLTDTQYF. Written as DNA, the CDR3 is TGTGCCAGCAGCCAGGACAGGGGAGGCCAATTGACAGATACGCAGTATTTT.

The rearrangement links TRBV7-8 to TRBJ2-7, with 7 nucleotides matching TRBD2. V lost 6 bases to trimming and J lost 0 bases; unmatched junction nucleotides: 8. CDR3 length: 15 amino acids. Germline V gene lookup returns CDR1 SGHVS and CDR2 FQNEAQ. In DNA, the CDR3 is TGTGCCAGCAGGGGGCTAGCGGCAAGCTCCTACGAGCAGTACTTC. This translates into CASRGLAASSYEQYF.

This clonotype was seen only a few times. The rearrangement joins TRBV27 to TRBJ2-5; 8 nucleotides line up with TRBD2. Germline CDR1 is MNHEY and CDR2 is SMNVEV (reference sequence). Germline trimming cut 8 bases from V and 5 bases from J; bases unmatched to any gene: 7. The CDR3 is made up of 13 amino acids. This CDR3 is CASQAPGGETQYF. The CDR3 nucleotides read TGTGCCAGCCAGGCCCCGGGAGGGGAGACCCAGTACTTC.

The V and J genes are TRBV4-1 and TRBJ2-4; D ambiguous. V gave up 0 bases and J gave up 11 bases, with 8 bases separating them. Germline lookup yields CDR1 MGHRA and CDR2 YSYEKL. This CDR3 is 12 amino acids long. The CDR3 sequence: CASSQEGKVQYF. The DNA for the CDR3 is TGCGCCAGCAGCCAAGAAGGGAAGGTTCAGTACTTC.

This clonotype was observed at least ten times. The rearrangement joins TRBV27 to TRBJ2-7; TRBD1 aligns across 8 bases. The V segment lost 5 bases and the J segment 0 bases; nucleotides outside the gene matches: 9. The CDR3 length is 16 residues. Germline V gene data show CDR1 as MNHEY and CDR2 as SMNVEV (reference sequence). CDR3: CASSPSTGANSYEQYF. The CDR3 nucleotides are TGTGCCAGCAGTCCCTCGACAGGGGCTAACTCCTACGAGCAGTACTTC.

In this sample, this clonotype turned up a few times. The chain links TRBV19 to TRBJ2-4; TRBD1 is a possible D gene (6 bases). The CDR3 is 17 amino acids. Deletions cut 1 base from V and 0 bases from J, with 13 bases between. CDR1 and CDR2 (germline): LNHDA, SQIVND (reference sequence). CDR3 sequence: CASSIVGDILAKNIQYF. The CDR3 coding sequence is TGTGCCAGTAGTATAGTGGGGGACATTCTAGCCAAAAACATTCAGTACTTC.

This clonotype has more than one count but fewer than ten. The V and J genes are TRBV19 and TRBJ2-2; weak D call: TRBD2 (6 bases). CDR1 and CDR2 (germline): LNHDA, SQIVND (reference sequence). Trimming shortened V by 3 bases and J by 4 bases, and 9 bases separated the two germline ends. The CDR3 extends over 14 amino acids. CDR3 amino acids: CASSISGPTGELFF. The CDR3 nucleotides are TGTGCCAGTAGTATTAGCGGACCCACCGGGGAGCTGTTTTTT.

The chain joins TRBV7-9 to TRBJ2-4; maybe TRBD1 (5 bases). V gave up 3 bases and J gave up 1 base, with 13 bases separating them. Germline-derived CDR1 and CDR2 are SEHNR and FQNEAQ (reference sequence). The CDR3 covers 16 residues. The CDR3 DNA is TGTGCCAGCAGCTTCGCTTGGTCAGGGGCCAAAAACATTCAGTACTTC. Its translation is CASSFAWSGAKNIQYF. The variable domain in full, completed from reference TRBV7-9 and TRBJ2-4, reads DTGVSQNPRHKITKRGQNVTFRCDPISEHNRLYWYRQTLGQGPEFLTYFQNEAQLEKSRLLSDRFSAERPKGSFSTLEIQRTEQGDSAMYLCASSFAWSGAKNIQYFGAGTRLSVL.

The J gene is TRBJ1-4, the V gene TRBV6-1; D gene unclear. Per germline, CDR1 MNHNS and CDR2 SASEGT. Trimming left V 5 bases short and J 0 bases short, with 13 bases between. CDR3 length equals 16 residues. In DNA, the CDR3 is TGTGCCAGCAGTTTTAGGGTGGGAGCAACTAATGAAAAACTGTTTTTT. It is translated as CASSFRVGATNEKLFF.

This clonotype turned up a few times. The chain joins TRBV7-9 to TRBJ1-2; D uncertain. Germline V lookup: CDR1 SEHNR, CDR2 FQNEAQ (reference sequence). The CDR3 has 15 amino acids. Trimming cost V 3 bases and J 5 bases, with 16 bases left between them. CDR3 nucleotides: TGTGCCAGCAGCTTCGAGACTCCAGCTAGGTATGGCTACACCTTC. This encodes CASSFETPARYGYTF.

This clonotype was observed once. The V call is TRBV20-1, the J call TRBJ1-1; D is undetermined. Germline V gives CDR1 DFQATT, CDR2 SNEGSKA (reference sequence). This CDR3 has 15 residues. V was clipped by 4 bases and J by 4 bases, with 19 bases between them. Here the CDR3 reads CSAKGIGVEITEAFF. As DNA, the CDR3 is TGCAGTGCTAAAGGGATCGGGGTCGAAATCACTGAAGCTTTCTTT.

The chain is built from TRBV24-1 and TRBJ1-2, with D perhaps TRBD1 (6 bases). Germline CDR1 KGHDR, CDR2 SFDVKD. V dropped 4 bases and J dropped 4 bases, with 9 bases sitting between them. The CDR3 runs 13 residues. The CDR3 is CATSDGQIYGYTF. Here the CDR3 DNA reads TGTGCCACCAGTGACGGACAGATCTATGGCTACACCTTC.

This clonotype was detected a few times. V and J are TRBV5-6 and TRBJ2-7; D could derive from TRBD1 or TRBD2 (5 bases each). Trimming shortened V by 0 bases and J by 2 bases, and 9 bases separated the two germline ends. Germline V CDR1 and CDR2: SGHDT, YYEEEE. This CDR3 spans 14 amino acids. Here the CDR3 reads CASSLGGDTYEQYF. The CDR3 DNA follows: TGTGCCAGCAGCTTGGGAGGGGATACCTACGAGCAGTACTTC.

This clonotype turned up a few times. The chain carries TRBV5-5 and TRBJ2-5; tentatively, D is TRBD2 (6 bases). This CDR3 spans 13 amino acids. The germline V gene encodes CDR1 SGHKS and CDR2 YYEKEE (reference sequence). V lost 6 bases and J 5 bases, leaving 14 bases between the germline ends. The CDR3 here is CASTLRGSETQYF. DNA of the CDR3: TGTGCCAGCACCCTCCGGGGGTCCGAGACCCAGTACTTC.

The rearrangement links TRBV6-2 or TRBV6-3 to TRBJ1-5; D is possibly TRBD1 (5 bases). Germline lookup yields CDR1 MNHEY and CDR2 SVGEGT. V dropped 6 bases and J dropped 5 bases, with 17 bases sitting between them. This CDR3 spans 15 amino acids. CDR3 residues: CASSPRGGRDQPQHF. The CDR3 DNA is TGTGCCAGCAGCCCTCGGGGGGGAAGAGATCAGCCCCAGCATTTT.

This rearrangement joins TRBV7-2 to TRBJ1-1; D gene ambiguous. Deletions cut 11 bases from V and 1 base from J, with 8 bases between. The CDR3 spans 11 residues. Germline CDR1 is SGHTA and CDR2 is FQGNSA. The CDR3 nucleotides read TGTGCCTCCGGCCAGAACACTGAAGCTTTCTTT. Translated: CASGQNTEAFF.

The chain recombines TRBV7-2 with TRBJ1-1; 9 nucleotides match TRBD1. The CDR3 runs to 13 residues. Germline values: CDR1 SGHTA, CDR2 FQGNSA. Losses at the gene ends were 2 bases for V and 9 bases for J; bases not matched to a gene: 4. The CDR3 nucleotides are TGTGCCAGCAGCTTATTGGGACAGGGCAAAGCTTTCTTT. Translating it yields CASSLLGQGKAFF.

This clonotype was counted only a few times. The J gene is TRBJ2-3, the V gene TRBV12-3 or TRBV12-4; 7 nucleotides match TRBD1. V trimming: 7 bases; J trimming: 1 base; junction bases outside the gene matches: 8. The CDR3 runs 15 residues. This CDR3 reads CASNPTGPRTDTQYF. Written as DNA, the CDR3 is TGTGCCAGCAACCCGACAGGGCCCCGCACAGATACGCAGTATTTT.

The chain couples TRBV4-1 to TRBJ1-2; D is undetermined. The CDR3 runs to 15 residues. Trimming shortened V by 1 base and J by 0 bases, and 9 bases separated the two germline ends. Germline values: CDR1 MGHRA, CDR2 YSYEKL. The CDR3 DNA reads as TGCGCCAGCAGCCAAGGCACCCTGGCTAACTATGGCTACACCTTC. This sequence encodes CASSQGTLANYGYTF.

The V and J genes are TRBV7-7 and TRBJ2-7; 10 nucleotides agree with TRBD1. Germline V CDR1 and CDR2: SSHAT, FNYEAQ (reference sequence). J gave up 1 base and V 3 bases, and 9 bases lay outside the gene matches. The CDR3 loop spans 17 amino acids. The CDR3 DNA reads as TGTGCCAGCAGCTTTGGATTTTGGGACAGGGGATCCTACGAGCAGTACTTC. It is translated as CASSFGFWDRGSYEQYF.

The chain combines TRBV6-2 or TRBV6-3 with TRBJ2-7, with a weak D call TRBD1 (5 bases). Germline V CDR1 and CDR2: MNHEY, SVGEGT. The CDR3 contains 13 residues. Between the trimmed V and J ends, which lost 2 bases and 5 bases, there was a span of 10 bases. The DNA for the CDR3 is TGTGCCAGCAGTTACGTCAGGGTGGACGAGCAGTACTTC. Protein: CASSYVRVDEQYF.

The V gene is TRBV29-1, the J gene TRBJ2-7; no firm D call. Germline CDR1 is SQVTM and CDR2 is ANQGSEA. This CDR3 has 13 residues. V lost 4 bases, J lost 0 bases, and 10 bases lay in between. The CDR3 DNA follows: TGCAGCGTTGTACCCACAAGCTCCTACGAGCAGTACTTC. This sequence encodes CSVVPTSSYEQYF.

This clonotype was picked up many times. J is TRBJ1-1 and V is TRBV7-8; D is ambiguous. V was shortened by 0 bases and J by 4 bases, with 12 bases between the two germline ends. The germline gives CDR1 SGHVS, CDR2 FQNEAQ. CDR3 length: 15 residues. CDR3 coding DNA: TGTGCCAGCAGCTTAGCAGAGGTTCGGACCACTGAAGCTTTCTTT. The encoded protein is CASSLAEVRTTEAFF.

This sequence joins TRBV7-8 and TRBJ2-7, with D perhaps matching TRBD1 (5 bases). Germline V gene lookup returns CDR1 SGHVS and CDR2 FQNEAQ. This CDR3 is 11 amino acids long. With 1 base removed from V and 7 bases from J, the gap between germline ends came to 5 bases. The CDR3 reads CASSLGQEQYF. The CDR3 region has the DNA TGTGCCAGCAGCTTAGGACAGGAGCAGTACTTC.

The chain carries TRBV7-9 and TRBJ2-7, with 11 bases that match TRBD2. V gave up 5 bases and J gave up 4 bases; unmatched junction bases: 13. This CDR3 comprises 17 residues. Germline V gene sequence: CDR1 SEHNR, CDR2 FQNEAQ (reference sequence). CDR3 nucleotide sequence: TGTGCCAGCAGCCTGGGGGATGCGGGACTAGCGGCTTACGAGCAGTACTTC. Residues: CASSLGDAGLAAYEQYF.

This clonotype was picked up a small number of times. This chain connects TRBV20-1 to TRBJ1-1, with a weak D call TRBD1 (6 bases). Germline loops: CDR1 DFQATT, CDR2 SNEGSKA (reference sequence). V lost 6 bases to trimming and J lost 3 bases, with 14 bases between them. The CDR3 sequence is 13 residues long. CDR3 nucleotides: TGCAGTGCACTCGACCCAGGGGACACTGAAGCTTTCTTT. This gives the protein CSALDPGDTEAFF.

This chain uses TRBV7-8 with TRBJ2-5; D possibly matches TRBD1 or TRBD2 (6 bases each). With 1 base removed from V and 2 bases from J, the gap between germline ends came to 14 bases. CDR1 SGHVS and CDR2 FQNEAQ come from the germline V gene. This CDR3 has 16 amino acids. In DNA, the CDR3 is TGTGCCAGCAGCTTAGGTGGTCGGGGGCGTCAAGAGACCCAGTACTTC. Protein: CASSLGGRGRQETQYF.

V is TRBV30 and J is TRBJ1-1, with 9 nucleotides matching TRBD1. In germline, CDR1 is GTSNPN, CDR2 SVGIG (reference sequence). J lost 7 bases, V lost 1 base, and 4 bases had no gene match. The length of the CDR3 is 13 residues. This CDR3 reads CAWSGGQGDEAFF. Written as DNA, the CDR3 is TGTGCCTGGAGTGGGGGACAGGGAGATGAAGCTTTCTTT. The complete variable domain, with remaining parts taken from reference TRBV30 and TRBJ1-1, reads SQTIHQWPATLVQPVGSPLSLECTVEGTSNPNLYWYRQAAGRGLQLLFYSVGIGQISSEVPQNLSASRPQDRQFILSSKKLLLSDSGFYLCAWSGGQGDEAFFGQGTRLTVV.

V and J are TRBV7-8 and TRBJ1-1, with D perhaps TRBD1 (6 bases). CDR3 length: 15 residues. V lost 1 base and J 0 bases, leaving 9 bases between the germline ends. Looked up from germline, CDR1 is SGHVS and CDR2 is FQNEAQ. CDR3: CASSLGAGVNTEAFF. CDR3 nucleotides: TGTGCCAGCAGCTTAGGGGCAGGGGTGAACACTGAAGCTTTCTTT.

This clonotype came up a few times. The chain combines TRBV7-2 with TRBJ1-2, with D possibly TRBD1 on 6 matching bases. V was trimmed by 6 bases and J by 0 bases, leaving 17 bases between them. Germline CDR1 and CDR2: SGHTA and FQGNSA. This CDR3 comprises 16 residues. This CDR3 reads CASSTDSRPTNYGYTF. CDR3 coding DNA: TGTGCCAGCAGTACGGACAGTCGGCCTACTAACTATGGCTACACCTTC.